The T cell receptor (beta chain) under discussion was sequenced for a study of T cells in women clearing cervical HPV infection. As for the study in general: Donors had HPV16-related CIN3 or worse; 2 had invasive cancer. No precancer developed; the control's incident HPV16 infection cleared within 12 months.

About this clone itself: Sequencing ends 3 residues short of the CDR3 end; the germline J gene provides the rest.

CDR1 is SGHTA and CDR2 is FQGNSA in the germline V gene. CDR3 size: 13 residues. Method: immunoSEQ multiplex PCR; TCRdb's copy keeps in-frame clones and lacks some. The table lists about 26,000 clones. The receptor was derived from a woman between 18 and 70 years old with a cervical HPV16 infection that either progressed to CIN3+ or cleared (not recorded which). The J gene is TRBJ2-3, the V gene TRBV7-2; 7 bases map to TRBD1. Source material: blood buffy coat. CDR3 DNA, as far as it was read: TGTGCCAGCAGCTATCAGGGGGAACAGCCG. It yields the protein CASSYQGEQP. The entire CDR3 protein reads CASSYQGEQPQYF.